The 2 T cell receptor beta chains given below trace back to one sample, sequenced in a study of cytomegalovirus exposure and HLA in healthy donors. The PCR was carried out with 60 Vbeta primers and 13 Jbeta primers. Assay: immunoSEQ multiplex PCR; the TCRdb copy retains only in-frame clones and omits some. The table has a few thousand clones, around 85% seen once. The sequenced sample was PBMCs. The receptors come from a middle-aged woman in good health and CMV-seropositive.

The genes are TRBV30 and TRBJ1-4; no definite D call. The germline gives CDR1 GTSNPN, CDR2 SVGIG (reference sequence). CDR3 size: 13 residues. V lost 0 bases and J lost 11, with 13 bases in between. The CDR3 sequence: CAWSVKFEDKLFF. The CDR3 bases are TGTGCCTGGAGTGTAAAGTTTGAGGATAAACTGTTTTTT. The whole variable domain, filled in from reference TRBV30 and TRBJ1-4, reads SQTIHQWPATLVQPVGSPLSLECTVEGTSNPNLYWYRQAAGRGLQLLFYSVGIGQISSEVPQNLSASRPQDRQFILSSKKLLLSDSGFYLCAWSVKFEDKLFFGSGTQLSVL.

The chain's CDR3 is CASSLVSGQYNEQFF. CDR3 in DNA: TGCGCCAGCAGCTTGGTTAGCGGGCAATACAATGAGCAGTTCTTC. This sequence joins TRBV5-1 and TRBJ2-1, with 7 nucleotides matching TRBD2. The V and J ends lost 0 bases and 4 bases, in that order; junction bases with no gene match: 4. The V gene's germline CDR1 is SGHRS and CDR2 YFSETQ. This CDR3 has 15 amino acids.